These 6 T cell receptor beta chains came from one sample sequenced in a study of regulatory T cells in long-lasting Graves disease. For TCR beta, libraries came from iRepertoire HTBI primers and Arm-PCR of CDR3 regions. Using its own MiXCR run on the multiplex PCR reads, TCRdb lists one record per CDR3 protein. The profile shows 300,000 to 400,000 distinct CDR3 sequences, 15% of them singletons. The time point was: newly diagnosed GD, antithyroid drugs for less than 3 months. The TCR library was made from RNA that had been extracted from PBMCs in TRIzol. This specimen was peripheral blood mononuclear cells (PBMCs), taken at new diagnosis, from a patient treated with antithyroid drugs. All receptors come from a female donor with Graves disease.

Ten or more counts support this clonotype. The chain is built from TRBV5-6 and TRBJ1-2, with TRBD1 matching over 8 bases. The CDR3 runs 14 residues. The germline V gene encodes CDR1 SGHDT and CDR2 YYEEEE. J lost 6 bases, V lost 3 bases, and 7 bases had no gene match. Written as DNA, the CDR3 is TGTGCCAGCAGCTGGGCCGACAGGGGCCATGGCTACACCTTC. It yields the protein CASSWADRGHGYTF.

This clonotype came up many times. This chain connects TRBV7-2 to TRBJ1-2; D is perhaps TRBD1 (5 bases). V shed 2 bases and J shed 0 bases, with 10 bases lying between them. The germline V gene encodes CDR1 SGHTA and CDR2 FQGNSA. The CDR3 extends over 15 amino acids. The CDR3 here is CASSLPGRTNYGYTF. CDR3 bases: TGTGCCAGCAGCTTACCGGGACGTACTAACTATGGCTACACCTTC.

The count of this clonotype is one. The chain employs TRBV7-2 and TRBJ2-3, with 9 bases matching TRBD2. V gave up 5 bases and J gave up 2 bases; unmatched junction bases: 11. This CDR3 has 17 amino acids. Looked up from germline, CDR1 is SGHTA and CDR2 is FQGNSA. The CDR3 region is CASSPTVLAGDTDTQYF. The CDR3 DNA is TGTGCCAGCAGCCCCACCGTGTTAGCGGGGGACACAGATACGCAGTATTTT.

This clonotype was recorded at least ten times. The chain recombines TRBV9 with TRBJ1-3, with D unresolved. V was clipped by 3 bases and J by 1 base, with 8 bases between them. The CDR3 has 14 amino acids. Germline CDR1 and CDR2: SGDLS and YYNGEE. The CDR3 reads CASSGGESGNTIYF. The DNA of the CDR3 is TGTGCCAGCAGCGGAGGAGAATCTGGAAACACCATATATTTT.

This clonotype occurred many times. This chain joins TRBV6-5 and TRBJ1-5; D is unclear. Germline values: CDR1 MNHEY, CDR2 SVGAGI. V shed 2 bases and J shed 0 bases, with 14 bases lying between them. The CDR3 contains 17 residues. This CDR3 reads CASSYHPEEISNQPQHF. The CDR3 region has the DNA TGTGCCAGCAGTTACCACCCGGAAGAGATTAGCAATCAGCCCCAGCATTTT.

This clonotype was counted ten times or more. The genes are TRBV11-2 and TRBJ1-1; TRBD1 agrees at 7 bases. With 5 bases clipped from V and 4 bases from J, the junction kept 13 bases outside the gene matches. CDR1 SGHAT and CDR2 FQNNGV come from the germline V gene. CDR3 length: 16 residues. Here the CDR3 DNA reads TGTGCCAGCAGCCCATCCCCGACAGGGACGGGCACTGAAGCTTTCTTT. Translating it yields CASSPSPTGTGTEAFF.